This T cell receptor beta chain was sequenced for a study of T cells in Graves' hyperthyroidism and ophthalmopathy. The CDR3 is made up of 15 amino acids. Trimming pared 4 bases from V and 5 bases from J, leaving 17 bases between. Per germline, CDR1 SEHNR and CDR2 FQNEAQ (reference sequence). The study excluded patients with uncontrolled infection, other autoimmune disease, pregnancy or lactation. The CDR3 regions of TCR beta were amplified from RNA transcripts. First-round RT-PCR with HTBI primers amplified the TCR CDR3 region. Using its own MiXCR run on the multiplex PCR reads, TCRdb lists one record per CDR3 protein. Of fewer than 750,000 distinct CDR3 sequences in the sample, under 60% were seen once.

The receptor was derived from a woman between 18 and 29 years old with Graves' hyperthyroidism. What was sequenced was peripheral blood or thyroid tissue (not recorded which). The rearrangement joins TRBV7-9 to TRBJ2-5, with TRBD2 as a possible D gene (8 bases). In nucleotides, the CDR3 is TGTGCCAGCAGCTATAGCGGGACAGCTAATGAGACCCAGTACTTC. Its protein product is CASSYSGTANETQYF.